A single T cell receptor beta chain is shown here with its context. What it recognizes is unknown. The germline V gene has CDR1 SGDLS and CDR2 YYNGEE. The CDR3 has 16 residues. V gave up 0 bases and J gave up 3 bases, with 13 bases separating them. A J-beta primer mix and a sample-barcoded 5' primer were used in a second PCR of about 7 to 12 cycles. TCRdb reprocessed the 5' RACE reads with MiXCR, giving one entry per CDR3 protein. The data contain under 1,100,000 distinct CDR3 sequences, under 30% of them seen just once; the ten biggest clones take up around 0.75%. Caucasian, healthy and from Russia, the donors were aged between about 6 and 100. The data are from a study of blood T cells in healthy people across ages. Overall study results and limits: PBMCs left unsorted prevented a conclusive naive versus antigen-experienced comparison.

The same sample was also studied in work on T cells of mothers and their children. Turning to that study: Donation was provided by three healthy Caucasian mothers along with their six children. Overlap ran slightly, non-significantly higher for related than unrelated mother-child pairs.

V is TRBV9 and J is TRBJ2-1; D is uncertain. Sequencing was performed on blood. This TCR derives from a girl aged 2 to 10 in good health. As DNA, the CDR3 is TGTGCCAGCAGCGTAGGTCTCGGCATCGGCTACAATGAGCAGTTCTTC. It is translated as CASSVGLGIGYNEQFF.